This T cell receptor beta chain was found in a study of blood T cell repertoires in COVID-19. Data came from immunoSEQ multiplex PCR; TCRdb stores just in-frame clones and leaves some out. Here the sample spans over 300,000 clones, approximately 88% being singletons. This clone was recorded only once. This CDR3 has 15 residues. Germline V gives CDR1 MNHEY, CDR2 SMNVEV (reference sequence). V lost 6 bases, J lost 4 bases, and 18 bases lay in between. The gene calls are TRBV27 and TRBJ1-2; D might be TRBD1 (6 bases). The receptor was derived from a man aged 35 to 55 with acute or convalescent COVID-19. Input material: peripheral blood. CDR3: CASSLSRGLSYGYTF. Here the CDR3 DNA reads TGTGCCAGCAGCCTTTCCAGGGGTTTGAGCTATGGCTACACCTTC.